These 2 T cell receptor beta chains were sequenced from one sample in a study of radiotherapy plus CTLA-4 blockade in lung cancer. Profiling relied on immunoSEQ multiplex PCR, and the TCRdb table lists in-frame clones only, not all of them. This sample has around 44,000 clones, with less than 90% found just once. Source: peripheral blood, taken from a patient treated with radiotherapy plus ipilimumab. All receptors come from a human donor with non-small cell lung cancer that progressed on radiotherapy plus ipilimumab. Some clones in this sample may be carry-over from other donors' samples.

Regarding this clone: Other DNA sequences in this specimen translate into the identical CDR3. The gene calls are TRBV5-1 and TRBJ2-1, with 8 bases identical to TRBD2. The CDR3 covers 15 residues. V was pared by 2 bases and J by 7 bases, with 8 bases of the junction left unmatched. Germline CDR1 reads SGHRS; CDR2 reads YFSETQ. The CDR3 here is CASSFSGGAVNEQFF. The CDR3 region has the DNA TGCGCCAGCAGCTTCTCCGGGGGGGCGGTAAATGAGCAGTTCTTC. The variable domain in full, with the rest retrieved from reference TRBV5-1 and TRBJ2-1, is KAGVTQTPRYLIKTRGQQVTLSCSPISGHRSVSWYQQTPGQGLQFLFEYFSETQRNKGNFPGRFSGRQFSNSRSEMNVSTLELGDSALYLCASSFSGGAVNEQFFGPGTRLTVL.

This sequence joins TRBV11-1 and TRBJ2-7; 8 nucleotides match TRBD2. The V segment lost 5 bases and the J segment 2 bases; nucleotides outside the gene matches: 20. The CDR3 is 19 amino acids. Per germline, CDR1 SGHAT and CDR2 FQDESV (reference sequence). The DNA of the CDR3 is TGTGCCAGCAGCCCGGAGGGGGGTTTCGTTGCGGGAGGCACCTACGAGCAGTACTTC. Translating it yields CASSPEGGFVAGGTYEQYF.